Below are 32 T cell receptor beta chains sequenced from a single sample in a study of radiation and T cells in renal cell carcinoma. Time point described: blood 2 weeks post-SBRT. Sample treatment: 15 Gy SBRT to primary tumor, nephrectomy 4 weeks later. Some clones are missing from TCRdb's copy, which holds only in-frame ones; the method was immunoSEQ multiplex PCR. Here the sample spans tens of thousands of clones, approximately 83% being singletons. The source material was blood, sampled from a patient whose treatment included radiotherapy and nephrectomy. The origin of the receptors is a woman between 50 and 59 years old with renal cell carcinoma.

This chain links TRBV19 with TRBJ1-1; 7 positions agree with TRBD1. The CDR3 length is 13 residues. J was trimmed by 3 bases and V by 6 bases; bases with no gene match: 4. Per the germline V gene, CDR1 is LNHDA and CDR2 is SQIVND (reference sequence). CDR3 amino acids: CASRGQAYTEAFF. The CDR3 DNA sequence: TGTGCCAGTAGAGGACAGGCTTACACTGAAGCTTTCTTT.

This clone came up once. The chain combines TRBV2 with TRBJ2-6, with a weak D call TRBD1 (6 bases). The CDR3 runs 15 residues. The V gene's germline CDR1 is SNHLY and CDR2 FYNNEI. V was trimmed by 6 bases and J by 6 bases, leaving 15 bases between them. The CDR3 coding sequence is TGTGCCAGCAGACAGGGTATAGGACTGGCCAACGTCCTGACTTTC. Amino acid sequence: CASRQGIGLANVLTF.

The chain joins TRBV5-1 to TRBJ1-4; D is ambiguous. Germline-derived CDR1 and CDR2 are SGHRS and YFSETQ. The CDR3 is made up of 14 amino acids. V was trimmed by 1 base and J by 4 bases, leaving 8 bases between them. The CDR3 DNA is TGCGCCAGCAGCTTGAGAGGATTTAATGAAAAACTGTTTTTT. Residues: CASSLRGFNEKLFF.

This rearrangement joins TRBV7-2 to TRBJ1-1; TRBD1 is a possible D gene (6 bases). The germline gives CDR1 SGHTA, CDR2 FQGNSA. Trimming took 4 bases from V and 4 from J, leaving 13 bases between them. The CDR3 covers 14 residues. The CDR3 here is CASSSTSTGTEAFF. CDR3 DNA sequence: TGTGCCAGCAGCTCGACTTCGACAGGCACTGAAGCTTTCTTT.

The rearrangement links TRBV6-1 to TRBJ1-5; D gene uncertain. This CDR3 has 13 amino acids. Trimming shortened V by 4 bases and J by 7 bases, and 11 bases separated the two germline ends. Germline CDR1 and CDR2: MNHNS and SASEGT. Here the CDR3 DNA reads TGTGCCAGCAGTGTACGGAAAACCCAGCCCCAGCATTTT. It translates to CASSVRKTQPQHF.

This CDR3 is CASSVDSSYGYTF. CDR3 bases: TGTGCCAGCAGCGTAGATTCCAGTTACGGCTACACCTTC. This chain links TRBV9 with TRBJ1-2; D remains unclear. Between the trimmed V and J ends, which lost 0 bases and 8 bases, there was a span of 11 bases. Germline lookup yields CDR1 SGDLS and CDR2 YYNGEE. The CDR3 consists of 13 residues.

The chain uses TRBV2 and TRBJ1-2; 7 bases map to TRBD1. The trim removed 3 bases at V and 7 bases at J, leaving 8 bases unmatched. Germline-derived CDR1 and CDR2 are SNHLY and FYNNEI. The CDR3 contains 14 residues. The CDR3 DNA reads as TGTGCCAGCAGTGATGACAGGGTTTGGGGTGGCTACACCTTC. Its protein is CASSDDRVWGGYTF.

There are a few counts of this clone. The genes are TRBV6-6 and TRBJ1-2; D unresolved. This CDR3 is built from 11 residues. The V gene's germline CDR1 is MNHNY and CDR2 SVGAGI (reference sequence). Deletions cut 8 bases from V and 7 bases from J, with 11 bases between. DNA for the CDR3: TGTGCCAGCTACGCTGTGGTTGGCTACACCTTC. It codes for CASYAVVGYTF.

The J gene is TRBJ1-4, the V gene TRBV9, with TRBD1 matching over 7 bases. The CDR3 is 14 amino acids. Germline values: CDR1 SGDLS, CDR2 YYNGEE. J lost 7 bases, V lost 3 bases, and 6 bases had no gene match. The CDR3 reads CASSERQGGEKLFF. CDR3 nucleotide sequence: TGTGCCAGCAGCGAACGACAGGGTGGTGAAAAACTGTTTTTT.

The J gene is TRBJ2-1, the V gene TRBV14; TRBD2 matches 8 bases. CDR3 size: 15 residues. CDR1 and CDR2 from the germline V gene are SGHDN and FVKESK. V shed 4 bases, J shed 6 bases, and the junction held 8 bases outside the gene matches. The CDR3 DNA is TGTGCCAGCAGCCGCCGGGGGGGCTTTGGCAATGAGCAGTTCTTC. Amino acid sequence: CASSRRGGFGNEQFF.

This chain links TRBV7-2 with TRBJ1-4; possibly TRBD1 for D (5 bases). Germline values: CDR1 SGHTA, CDR2 FQGNSA. This CDR3 spans 15 amino acids. Trimming left V 4 bases short and J 3 bases short, with 12 bases between. In DNA form, the CDR3 reads TGTGCCAGCAGCTCCGACGGAGGGGCTAATGAAAAACTGTTTTTT. This sequence encodes CASSSDGGANEKLFF.

On this clone itself: A junction boundary mismatches the germline segment, possibly from a read error. V and J are TRBV5-4 and TRBJ1-1, with a tentative D call TRBD1 (6 bases). The CDR3 length is 12 residues. CDR1 and CDR2 (germline): SGHNT, YYREEE (reference sequence). Here the CDR3 DNA reads TGCGCCAGCAGCCAAGGACAGTCGAAGGCTTTCTTT. Amino acids: CASSQGQSKAFF.

V and J are TRBV2 and TRBJ1-3; the D gene is possibly TRBD1 (5 bases). V was trimmed by 6 bases and J by 4 bases, leaving 13 bases between them. The CDR3 has 14 residues. From germline, CDR1 is SNHLY and CDR2 FYNNEI. CDR3 protein: CASRDGGSGNTIYF. In DNA form, the CDR3 reads TGTGCCAGCAGGGATGGGGGTTCCGGAAACACCATATATTTT.

The V call is TRBV6-6, the J call TRBJ2-1, with D hard to call. The CDR3 loop spans 13 amino acids. The ends were cut back, 6 bases at V and 7 bases at J, with 13 bases in the middle. The germline CDR1 and CDR2 sequences are MNHNY and SVGAGI (reference sequence). For the CDR3, the DNA is TGTGCCAGCAGCCTAAGGTTTGGGAATGAGCAGTTCTTC. This gives the protein CASSLRFGNEQFF.

In the case of this clone: The identical CDR3 is also encoded by other nucleotide sequences in the sample. The chain links TRBV19 to TRBJ1-2, with 7 bases fitting TRBD1. The CDR3 loop spans 14 amino acids. J lost 7 bases, V lost 8 bases, and 13 bases had no gene match. Germline values: CDR1 LNHDA, CDR2 SQIVND (reference sequence). CDR3 in DNA: TGTGCCAGTCTCAAGCAAGGGACAGACGGTGGCTACACCTTC. Its protein is CASLKQGTDGGYTF.

CDR3 sequence: CASSSGTGLSGELFF. The CDR3 DNA is TGTGCCAGCAGCTCCGGGACAGGGTTATCCGGGGAGCTGTTTTTT. The chain has TRBV5-4 and TRBJ2-2, with 9 bases that match TRBD1. With V trimmed by 3 bases and J by 6 bases, 6 bases remained unmatched. CDR1 SGHNT and CDR2 YYREEE come from the germline V gene (reference sequence). CDR3 length: 15 amino acids.

The chain couples TRBV7-9 to TRBJ1-5, with unresolved D. V was clipped by 1 base and J by 1 base, with 8 bases between them. The germline V gene has CDR1 SEHNR and CDR2 FQNEAQ (reference sequence). The CDR3 totals 15 residues. The CDR3 here is CASSLDGLSNQPQHF. The CDR3 bases are TGTGCCAGCAGCTTAGATGGGTTAAGCAATCAGCCCCAGCATTTT. The full variable domain, rest sourced from reference TRBV7-9 and TRBJ1-5, is DTGVSQNPRHKITKRGQNVTFRCDPISEHNRLYWYRQTLGQGPEFLTYFQNEAQLEKSRLLSDRFSAERPKGSFSTLEIQRTEQGDSAMYLCASSLDGLSNQPQHFGDGTRLSIL.

This clone was observed a single time. The chain has TRBV4-3 and TRBJ2-1, with 8 bases identical to TRBD2. The CDR3 has 14 amino acids. Trimming at V came to 4 bases and at J to 8 bases, leaving 7 bases not matched to a gene. Germline CDR1 reads LGHNA; CDR2 reads YSLEER. The CDR3 spells CASSPQRERDEQFF. The CDR3 bases are TGCGCCAGCAGCCCCCAGCGGGAGCGGGATGAGCAGTTCTTC.

This clone occurred once. V gene TRBV6-1 combines with J gene TRBJ1-5; no clear D. Looked up from germline, CDR1 is MNHNS and CDR2 is SASEGT. The CDR3 is made up of 15 amino acids. Trimming took off 1 base at V and 5 bases at J, with 12 bases between the two ends. Here the CDR3 reads CASSEVNSGYQPQHF. The CDR3 DNA is TGTGCCAGCAGTGAAGTTAATTCGGGGTATCAGCCCCAGCATTTT.

The chain joins TRBV19 to TRBJ2-7; possible D gene TRBD2, 6 bases. This CDR3 is 14 amino acids long. The V end was cut by 3 bases, the J end by 1 base, with 10 bases between. Germline values: CDR1 LNHDA, CDR2 SQIVND (reference sequence). CDR3 DNA: TGTGCCAGTAGTATGACCGGGACTTCCTACGAGCAGTACTTC. It encodes CASSMTGTSYEQYF.

V is TRBV11-2 and J is TRBJ2-3; D remains unclear. CDR1 is SGHAT, CDR2 FQNNGV, per germline. The germline V and J ends were trimmed by 0 bases and 4 bases, with 8 bases remaining between them. The CDR3 totals 14 residues. The CDR3 region has the DNA TGTGCCAGCAGCTTAGATCAGGTGGCAGATACGCAGTATTTT. The encoded protein is CASSLDQVADTQYF.

The chain combines TRBV7-6 with TRBJ2-1, with D uncertain. The CDR3 has 15 residues. Germline assignment: CDR1 SGHVS and CDR2 FNYEAQ. V lost 6 bases to trimming and J lost 3 bases, with 15 bases between them. In DNA form, the CDR3 reads TGTGCCAGCAGTCCCCGCAGGAGCTACTACAATGAGCAGTTCTTC. It yields the protein CASSPRRSYYNEQFF.

This clone was seen just once. Other DNA sequences in this specimen translate into the identical CDR3. The gene calls are TRBV5-4 and TRBJ2-2; D assignment may be TRBD1 or TRBD2 (5 bases each). The length of the CDR3 is 14 residues. Trimming took 6 bases from V and 3 from J, leaving 12 bases between them. Germline values: CDR1 SGHNT, CDR2 YYREEE (reference sequence). The CDR3 DNA is TGTGCCAGCACAGACAGAGGGGACACCGGGGAGCTGTTTTTT. Its protein is CASTDRGDTGELFF.

This chain links TRBV7-2 with TRBJ2-4; D may be TRBD1 (5 bases). The length of the CDR3 is 16 residues. Germline CDR1 is SGHTA and CDR2 is FQGNSA. Trimming pared 2 bases from V and 2 bases from J, leaving 13 bases between. In DNA form, the CDR3 reads TGTGCCAGCAGCTTAAGCCGGGCAGGGACCAAAAACATTCAGTACTTC. Translation: CASSLSRAGTKNIQYF.

The chain carries TRBV11-2 and TRBJ2-2, with 9 bases fitting TRBD1. CDR3 length: 17 residues. Germline CDR1 reads SGHAT; CDR2 reads FQNNGV. V dropped 5 bases and J dropped 6; count of bases not matched to a gene: 13. Here the CDR3 reads CASSVDVIQGAAGELFF. Here the CDR3 DNA reads TGTGCCAGCAGCGTCGACGTCATACAGGGGGCCGCCGGGGAGCTGTTTTTT.

V is TRBV6-6 and J is TRBJ2-1; 9 positions agree with TRBD2. Trimming took 0 bases from V and 5 from J; bases not matched to a gene: 2. CDR3 length: 15 residues. The germline gives CDR1 MNHNY, CDR2 SVGAGI (reference sequence). CDR3 nucleotides: TGTGCCAGCAGTTACTCGCAGCGGGGGGACAATGAGCAGTTCTTC. Translating it yields CASSYSQRGDNEQFF.

The table lists this clone with a count of one. V is TRBV28 and J is TRBJ1-2; D remains unclear. Germline loops: CDR1 MDHEN, CDR2 SYDVKM. This CDR3 has 15 amino acids. The V and J ends lost 2 bases and 4 bases respectively, with 14 bases between them. The chain's CDR3 is CASSLVNFGVYGYTF. For the CDR3, the DNA is TGTGCCAGCAGTTTAGTAAATTTCGGGGTCTATGGCTACACCTTC.

The chain links TRBV20-1 to TRBJ2-1; D is unclear. V lost 4 bases, J lost 9 bases, and 10 bases lay in between. CDR3 length: 11 amino acids. The germline CDR1 and CDR2 sequences are DFQATT and SNEGSKA (reference sequence). The CDR3 region is CSAKGSGEQFF. DNA of the CDR3: TGCAGTGCTAAAGGGTCGGGTGAGCAGTTCTTC.

The chain joins TRBV5-1 to TRBJ2-2, with 7 nucleotides matching TRBD1. This CDR3 has 15 amino acids. Germline CDR1 SGHRS, CDR2 YFSETQ. Trimming removed 4 bases from V and 0 bases from J; junction bases left unmatched: 3. The CDR3 region has the DNA TGCGCCAGCAGCCATGACAGGGCGAACACCGGGGAGCTGTTTTTT. It encodes CASSHDRANTGELFF. The variable domain in full, with the rest retrieved from reference TRBV5-1 and TRBJ2-2, is KAGVTQTPRYLIKTRGQQVTLSCSPISGHRSVSWYQQTPGQGLQFLFEYFSETQRNKGNFPGRFSGRQFSNSRSEMNVSTLELGDSALYLCASSHDRANTGELFFGEGSRLTVL.

This chain connects TRBV4-2 to TRBJ2-5, with D possibly being TRBD2 (6 bases). The CDR3 loop spans 15 amino acids. Germline CDR1 LGHNA, CDR2 YNFKEQ. V was pared by 2 bases and J by 2 bases, with 12 bases between. Here the CDR3 reads CASSQNSGLQETQYF. CDR3 DNA sequence: TGTGCCAGCAGCCAAAACTCAGGACTACAAGAGACCCAGTACTTC.

The rearrangement links TRBV28 to TRBJ2-5; no reliable D call. The CDR3 runs to 12 residues. V lost 4 bases, J lost 3 bases, and 6 bases lay in between. Looked up from germline, CDR1 is MDHEN and CDR2 is SYDVKM. CDR3 region: CASSSEKETQYF. The DNA for the CDR3 is TGTGCCAGCAGTTCGGAAAAAGAGACCCAGTACTTC.

The chain has TRBV5-1 and TRBJ2-3; D may correspond to TRBD1 or TRBD2 (5 bases each). Trimming took off 7 bases at V and 4 bases at J, with 16 bases between the two ends. In germline, CDR1 is SGHRS, CDR2 YFSETQ. CDR3 length: 14 amino acids. This CDR3 is CASWGGPPPDTQYF. The DNA for the CDR3 is TGCGCCAGCTGGGGCGGGCCCCCACCAGATACGCAGTATTTT.